The 5 T cell receptor beta chains in this list originate from one sample, sequenced in a study of OX40 agonist ivuxolimab in advanced cancers. Sequencing was performed with immunoSEQ multiplex PCR; in TCRdb, only in-frame clones are kept and a portion is missing. This sample has about 89,000 clones, with just over 90% found just once. Sample: CD4+ or CD8+ T cells sorted from blood, taken in a trial of the OX40 agonist ivuxolimab. The source of these receptors is an adult with an advanced solid tumor such as melanoma, head and neck, liver or kidney cancer.

Turning to this clone: The germline gene is not matched at one end of the junction; a read error may be the cause. CDR3 in DNA: TGTACCAGCGGGAAAAAGGGGGCGCGAGATCAGCCCCAGCATTTT. Translated, it gives CTSGKKGARDQPQHF. V gene TRBV25-1 combines with J gene TRBJ1-5; 7 bases match TRBD1. Germline V lookup: CDR1 MGHDK, CDR2 SYGVNS. The CDR3 covers 15 residues.

This clone was picked up one time. The chain recombines TRBV7-8 with TRBJ2-1; a weak D match, TRBD2 (6 bases). The V end lost 2 bases, the J end lost 14 bases, and 16 bases lay between the germline ends. Germline V gene sequence: CDR1 SGHVS, CDR2 FQNEAQ. The CDR3 contains 13 residues. The CDR3 sequence: CASSLILAAAEFF. The CDR3 nucleotides are TGTGCCAGCAGCTTAATACTAGCCGCAGCTGAGTTCTTC.

The chain links TRBV4-3 to TRBJ1-5, with 8 bases that match TRBD1. This CDR3 is built from 15 residues. Trimming removed 0 bases from V and 4 bases from J; junction bases left unmatched: 2. Germline lookup yields CDR1 LGHNA and CDR2 YSLEER. The CDR3 DNA reads as TGCGCCAGCAGCCAAGAGACAGGGGCTAATCAGCCCCAGCATTTT. Encoded protein: CASSQETGANQPQHF.

V gene TRBV19 combines with J gene TRBJ1-1; the match to TRBD1 covers 7 bases. The germline CDR1 and CDR2 sequences are LNHDA and SQIVND (reference sequence). V lost 2 bases, J lost 4 bases, and 1 base stayed unmatched. CDR3 length: 13 residues. The CDR3 is CASSITGVTEAFF. The DNA for the CDR3 is TGTGCCAGTAGTATAACAGGGGTCACTGAAGCTTTCTTT.

The V gene is TRBV5-1, the J gene TRBJ2-3, with TRBD2 matching over 10 bases. This CDR3 spans 16 amino acids. V lost 5 bases to trimming and J lost 0 bases; unmatched junction nucleotides: 6. Germline V gives CDR1 SGHRS, CDR2 YFSETQ. Here the CDR3 reads CASRERAGGSTDTQYF. The CDR3 DNA follows: TGCGCCAGCAGGGAGCGAGCGGGAGGGAGCACAGATACGCAGTATTTT. Variable domain in full (rest from reference TRBV5-1 and TRBJ2-3): KAGVTQTPRYLIKTRGQQVTLSCSPISGHRSVSWYQQTPGQGLQFLFEYFSETQRNKGNFPGRFSGRQFSNSRSEMNVSTLELGDSALYLCASRERAGGSTDTQYFGPGTRLTVL.